Listed here are 14 T cell receptor beta chains from one sample, sequenced in a study of T cell responses to AZD1222 COVID-19 vaccine. The assay was immunoSEQ multiplex PCR, and TCRdb's table has in-frame clones only and misses some. The sample lists some 98,000 clones, around nine tenths occurring once. The source was peripheral blood, collected on day 0 of AZD1222 vaccination. The receptors were sampled from an adult in good health.

The chain employs TRBV2 and TRBJ2-2, with TRBD1 matching 9 bases. Per the germline V gene, CDR1 is SNHLY and CDR2 is FYNNEI. The CDR3 covers 14 residues. The V gene end was trimmed by 5 bases and the J gene end by 5 bases; junction bases not matched to a gene: 3. For the CDR3, the DNA is TGTGCCAGCAGTTTGGACAGGGGTACCGGGGAGCTGTTTTTT. It is translated as CASSLDRGTGELFF.

The count of this clone is one. V usage is TRBV5-5 and J usage is TRBJ2-5; D ambiguous. Germline CDR1 and CDR2: SGHKS and YYEKEE (reference sequence). Trimming left V 2 bases short and J 3 bases short, with 11 bases between. This CDR3 is built from 14 residues. The CDR3 loop is CASSFGPVKETQYF. As DNA, the CDR3 is TGTGCCAGCAGCTTTGGCCCGGTAAAAGAGACCCAGTACTTC.

The chain is built from TRBV4-1 and TRBJ1-5; D is perhaps TRBD1 (6 bases). Germline CDR1 is MGHRA and CDR2 is YSYEKL. Deletions cut 2 bases from V and 0 bases from J, with 14 bases between. This CDR3 is 17 amino acids long. The CDR3 loop reads CASSQLLQGYSNQPQHF. The CDR3 region has the DNA TGCGCCAGCAGCCAATTACTCCAGGGGTATAGCAATCAGCCCCAGCATTTT.

The rearrangement links TRBV19 to TRBJ1-2; D unresolved. Per germline, CDR1 LNHDA and CDR2 SQIVND (reference sequence). The CDR3 length is 11 residues. V was shortened by 7 bases and J by 4 bases, with 7 bases between the two germline ends. The CDR3 nucleotides read TGTGCCAGTACCCCAGGCTATGGCTACACCTTC. Its translation: CASTPGYGYTF.

The genes are TRBV9 and TRBJ2-7, with a weak D call TRBD2 (5 bases). The CDR3 is made up of 17 amino acids. V was cut by 7 bases and J by 1 base, with 24 bases left in between. Per the germline V gene, CDR1 is SGDLS and CDR2 is YYNGEE. Here the CDR3 DNA reads TGTGCCAGCCGAGGAAAGCGGCGCATATTGCGTTCCTACGAGCAGTACTTC. Its protein is CASRGKRRILRSYEQYF.

The CDR3 loop reads CASSESRDHQPQHF. In DNA form, the CDR3 reads TGTGCCAGCAGTGAATCCAGGGACCATCAGCCCCAGCATTTT. The V gene is TRBV25-1, the J gene TRBJ1-5, with D possibly TRBD1 on 5 matching bases. Trimming pared 1 base from V and 5 bases from J, leaving 9 bases between. The germline CDR1 and CDR2 sequences are MGHDK and SYGVNS. This CDR3 comprises 14 residues.

This chain links TRBV27 with TRBJ1-5, with TRBD1 identical over 7 bases. The ends lost 5 bases at V and 2 bases at J; junction bases unmatched: 9. From germline, CDR1 is MNHEY and CDR2 SMNVEV (reference sequence). CDR3 size: 16 residues. The CDR3 DNA is TGTGCCAGCAGTAACACAGGGGCTTTCGGCAATCAGCCCCAGCATTTT. It is translated as CASSNTGAFGNQPQHF.

V is TRBV27 and J is TRBJ1-2, with D uncertain. Germline-derived CDR1 and CDR2 are MNHEY and SMNVEV (reference sequence). The CDR3 is made up of 11 amino acids. The germline V and J ends were trimmed by 8 bases and 7 bases, with 11 bases remaining between them. CDR3 in DNA: TGTGCCAGCTGGTCCGCGGCTGGCTACACCTTC. It translates to CASWSAAGYTF.

The chain has TRBV9 and TRBJ2-1; D might be TRBD2 (6 bases). The CDR3 runs to 17 residues. Trimming pared 3 bases from V and 5 bases from J, leaving 21 bases between. Germline values: CDR1 SGDLS, CDR2 YYNGEE. The CDR3 loop is CASSGGEATPLDNEQFF. CDR3 coding DNA: TGTGCCAGCAGCGGGGGGGAGGCTACCCCTCTTGACAATGAGCAGTTCTTC.

The rearrangement uses TRBV7-2 and TRBJ2-7, with TRBD2 identical over 8 bases. Unmatched junction bases numbered 4, after V lost 5 bases and J lost 7 bases. The CDR3 consists of 12 residues. Germline assignment: CDR1 SGHTA and CDR2 FQGNSA. In DNA, the CDR3 is TGTGCCAGCAGCCCAACGGGGGGGGAGCAGTACTTC. Its translation is CASSPTGGEQYF. Combining the CDR3 with reference TRBV7-2 and TRBJ2-7 gives the whole variable domain GAGVSQSPSNKVTEKGKDVELRCDPISGHTALYWYRQSLGQGLEFLIYFQGNSAPDKSGLPSDRFSAERTGGSVSTLTIQRTQQEDSAVYLCASSPTGGEQYFGPGTRLTVT.

This CDR3 reads CASSQDGGTGDGAFF. As DNA, the CDR3 is TGCGCCAGCAGCCAAGACGGGGGGACAGGGGATGGAGCTTTCTTT. The chain joins TRBV4-3 to TRBJ1-1, with TRBD1 identical over 10 bases. The CDR3 contains 15 residues. Germline lookup yields CDR1 LGHNA and CDR2 YSLEER. Losses at the gene ends were 0 bases for V and 10 bases for J; bases not matched to a gene: 8.

This clone was counted between two and nine times. The J gene is TRBJ1-1, the V gene TRBV12-5, with D maybe TRBD1 (5 bases). Germline loops: CDR1 LGHNT, CDR2 FRNRAP. V dropped 7 bases and J dropped 3 bases, with 12 bases sitting between them. The CDR3 has 13 residues. CDR3 bases: TGTGCTAGTGAGCGGGACGCTCACACTGAAGCTTTCTTT. Residues: CASERDAHTEAFF.

This chain connects TRBV3-1 (or the pseudogene TRBV3-2) to TRBJ1-2; D is perhaps TRBD1 (6 bases). Trimming cost V 4 bases and J 8 bases, with 20 bases left between them. The CDR3 is 15 amino acids. Germline CDR1 and CDR2: LGHDT and YNNKEL (reference sequence). The chain's CDR3 is CASSPPQGLAWGYTF. CDR3 in DNA: TGTGCCAGCAGCCCACCACAGGGATTGGCCTGGGGCTACACCTTC.

The CDR3 DNA sequence: TGTGCCTGGAGGGAAGGGCCGGGACAGTTGGCCACTGAAGCTTTCTTT. This codes for CAWREGPGQLATEAFF. This rearrangement joins TRBV30 to TRBJ1-1; TRBD1 aligns across 7 bases. From germline, CDR1 is GTSNPN and CDR2 SVGIG (reference sequence). The CDR3 is 16 amino acids. V lost 3 bases, J lost 4 bases, and 14 bases stayed unmatched.